These 23 T cell receptor beta chains were sequenced from one sample in a study of T cell responses to AZD1222 COVID-19 vaccine. The repertoire was sequenced with immunoSEQ multiplex PCR; TCRdb's copy has only in-frame clones and lacks some. The data show about 120,000 clones, more than 85% seen once. The sample was peripheral blood, taken on day 0 of AZD1222 vaccination. These receptors were collected from an adult in good health.

The chain recombines TRBV30 with TRBJ1-6; 11 bases are a match to TRBD1. V lost 3 bases and J lost 9; bases outside the gene matches: 1. The CDR3 loop spans 13 amino acids. In germline, CDR1 is GTSNPN, CDR2 SVGIG (reference sequence). The CDR3 DNA is TGTGCCTGGAGAGGGACAGGGGGTTCACCCCTCCACTTT. This translates into CAWRGTGGSPLHF. Full variable domain (rest looked up from reference TRBV30 and TRBJ1-6): SQTIHQWPATLVQPVGSPLSLECTVEGTSNPNLYWYRQAAGRGLQLLFYSVGIGQISSEVPQNLSASRPQDRQFILSSKKLLLSDSGFYLCAWRGTGGSPLHFGNGTRLTVT.

This chain connects TRBV7-2 to TRBJ2-1; D perhaps matches TRBD1 (6 bases). The CDR3 spans 15 residues. The ends were cut back, 0 bases at V and 9 bases at J, with 15 bases in the middle. The germline gives CDR1 SGHTA, CDR2 FQGNSA. The CDR3: CASSLARTLGGEQFF. Written as DNA, the CDR3 is TGTGCCAGCAGCTTAGCTCGGACACTAGGGGGTGAGCAGTTCTTC.

With respect to this clone: Other nucleotide sequences from this sample produce the same CDR3. This chain joins TRBV5-4 and TRBJ2-2; D remains unclear. Germline CDR1 reads SGHNT; CDR2 reads YYREEE (reference sequence). The ends were cut back, 0 bases at V and 7 bases at J, with 4 bases in the middle. The CDR3 contains 12 residues. The CDR3, as DNA: TGTGCCAGCAGCTTGGAAGGCGGGGAGCTGTTTTTT. Translation gives CASSLEGGELFF.

DNA of the CDR3: TGTGCCTGGTACTTGGGCGGCTACACCTTC. The encoded protein is CAWYLGGYTF. The gene calls are TRBV30 and TRBJ1-2; D unresolved. Trimming removed 5 bases from V and 8 bases from J, with 9 bases in between. CDR3 length: 10 amino acids. Germline lookup yields CDR1 GTSNPN and CDR2 SVGIG (reference sequence).

J is TRBJ1-3 and V is TRBV12-3 or TRBV12-4; D is unclear. The CDR3 consists of 11 residues. V was clipped by 4 bases and J by 8 bases, with 6 bases between them. Written as DNA, the CDR3 is TGTGCCAGCAGTTCCGGGGACACCATATATTTT. This gives the protein CASSSGDTIYF.

Here the CDR3 reads CASSPGNSDVQYF. CDR3 nucleotide sequence: TGTGCCAGCAGCCCGGGGAACAGTGACGTGCAGTACTTC. The chain combines TRBV13 with TRBJ2-7; tentatively, D is TRBD2 (5 bases). The ends were cut back, 5 bases at V and 9 bases at J, with 17 bases in the middle. Germline V gives CDR1 PRHDT, CDR2 FYEKMQ (reference sequence). This CDR3 region has 13 residues.

The chain carries TRBV7-6 and TRBJ2-3; 9 bases fit TRBD2. The germline gives CDR1 SGHVS, CDR2 FNYEAQ. The CDR3 is 16 amino acids. V shed 1 base and J 4 bases; nucleotides not matched to a gene: 6. The CDR3: CASSLVPSGASDTQYF. In DNA form, the CDR3 reads TGTGCCAGCAGCTTAGTCCCTAGCGGGGCCTCAGATACGCAGTATTTT.

The V call is TRBV5-1, the J call TRBJ1-3; D might be TRBD1 (5 bases). V was cut by 0 bases and J by 3 bases, with 7 bases left in between. The CDR3 covers 14 residues. Germline lookup yields CDR1 SGHRS and CDR2 YFSETQ. Here the CDR3 DNA reads TGCGCCAGCAGCTTGGCGGGGGTTGGAAACACCATATATTTT. Protein: CASSLAGVGNTIYF.

The rearrangement uses TRBV5-1 and TRBJ1-2, with 7 bases identical to TRBD1. The CDR3 sequence is 13 residues long. With 5 bases clipped from V and 6 bases from J, the junction kept 7 bases outside the gene matches. Germline lookup yields CDR1 SGHRS and CDR2 YFSETQ. DNA of the CDR3: TGCGCCAGCAGTTCCGGAACAGGGGATGGCTACACCTTC. Its protein is CASSSGTGDGYTF.

The chain employs TRBV28 and TRBJ2-5; a possible D gene is TRBD2 (5 bases). Trimming pared 1 base from V and 5 bases from J, leaving 14 bases between. The CDR3 is 15 amino acids. CDR1 is MDHEN and CDR2 is SYDVKM in the germline V gene. The CDR3 is CASSLFPAASETQYF. CDR3 nucleotides: TGTGCCAGCAGTTTATTCCCAGCGGCCTCGGAGACCCAGTACTTC.

J is TRBJ1-2 and V is TRBV30, with D possibly TRBD1 on 5 matching bases. The V gene's germline CDR1 is GTSNPN and CDR2 SVGIG (reference sequence). V lost 5 bases to trimming and J lost 5 bases, with 9 bases between them. This CDR3 is built from 11 residues. As DNA, the CDR3 is TGTGCCTGGCAGGGCCCGTATGGCTACACCTTC. Protein product: CAWQGPYGYTF.

V and J are TRBV7-2 and TRBJ1-2; TRBD1 matches 7 bases. Germline assignment: CDR1 SGHTA and CDR2 FQGNSA. This CDR3 contains 17 residues. The trim removed 5 bases at V and 3 bases at J, leaving 15 bases unmatched. CDR3 nucleotide sequence: TGTGCCAGCAGCAACCGACAGGGAGGATATGATGACTATGGCTACACCTTC. Translated: CASSNRQGGYDDYGYTF.

V gene TRBV11-2 combines with J gene TRBJ1-2; 8 bases are shared with TRBD1. With V trimmed by 0 bases and J by 4 bases, 1 base remained unmatched. Per germline, CDR1 SGHAT and CDR2 FQNNGV. The CDR3 length is 14 residues. The CDR3 bases are TGTGCCAGCAGCTTAGACAGGGGGCCCTATGGCTACACCTTC. Protein: CASSLDRGPYGYTF.

V is TRBV19 and J is TRBJ1-5, with D uncertain. Germline V gene data show CDR1 as LNHDA and CDR2 as SQIVND (reference sequence). The CDR3 is made up of 16 amino acids. Trimming took off 2 bases at V and 7 bases at J, with 18 bases between the two ends. The CDR3 DNA sequence: TGTGCCAGTAGTATATCTCAAGGGTGGCAGCGACAGCCCCAGCATTTT. Residues: CASSISQGWQRQPQHF.

This clone is a singleton in its sample. This chain links TRBV12-3 or TRBV12-4 with TRBJ2-7; tentatively, D is TRBD1 (5 bases). The V and J ends lost 8 bases and 3 bases respectively, with 14 bases between them. The CDR3 contains 13 residues. For the CDR3, the DNA is TGTGCCAGCGCCCACGGCAGGGACTACGAGCAGTACTTC. Its protein is CASAHGRDYEQYF.

The genes are TRBV13 and TRBJ2-3; a weak D match, TRBD2 (6 bases). The CDR3 extends over 17 amino acids. The V and J ends lost 6 bases and 0 bases respectively, with 19 bases between them. Germline V gene data show CDR1 as PRHDT and CDR2 as FYEKMQ (reference sequence). This chain's CDR3 is CASRDEGGASSTDTQYF. The CDR3 DNA follows: TGTGCCAGCAGGGATGAGGGCGGGGCCTCTAGCACAGATACGCAGTATTTT.

This clone was detected once. CDR3 sequence (DNA): TGTGCCAGCAGTGAAAGCATTAACTATGGCTACACCTTC. Translation gives CASSESINYGYTF. The chain combines TRBV2 with TRBJ1-2; D uncertain. With 2 bases removed from V and 1 base from J, the gap between germline ends came to 5 bases. The CDR3 runs 13 residues. The V gene's germline CDR1 is SNHLY and CDR2 FYNNEI. The variable domain in full, completed from reference TRBV2 and TRBJ1-2, reads EPEVTQTPSHQVTQMGQEVILRCVPISNHLYFYWYRQILGQKVEFLVSFYNNEISEKSEIFDDQFSVERPDGSNFTLKIRSTKLEDSAMYFCASSESINYGYTFGSGTRLTVV.

CDR3 coding DNA: TGTGCCACCAGTGACTGGACTAGCCGTTCCTACAATGAGCAGTTCTTC. Amino acid sequence: CATSDWTSRSYNEQFF. The chain joins TRBV24-1 to TRBJ2-1, with 8 bases identical to TRBD2. The germline gives CDR1 KGHDR, CDR2 SFDVKD. After removal of 4 bases from V and 1 base from J, the junction contained 5 bases not matched to a gene. CDR3 length equals 16 residues.

Concerning this clone itself: Other DNA sequences in this specimen translate into the identical CDR3. This chain connects TRBV7-9 to TRBJ1-4, with a tentative D call TRBD1 (5 bases). The CDR3 length is 12 residues. V lost 5 bases, J lost 7 bases, and 8 bases lay in between. Germline-derived CDR1 and CDR2 are SEHNR and FQNEAQ (reference sequence). The CDR3 spells CASSAQGEKLFF. CDR3 DNA sequence: TGTGCCAGCAGCGCCCAGGGTGAAAAACTGTTTTTT.

This clone was seen only once. The rearrangement joins TRBV19 to TRBJ1-6; no clear D gene. Germline CDR1 is LNHDA and CDR2 is SQIVND (reference sequence). Trimming left V 8 bases short and J 5 bases short, with 10 bases between. The CDR3 consists of 13 residues. The DNA of the CDR3 is TGTGCCAGTGCCCCCGACCATAATTCACCCCTCCACTTT. It is translated as CASAPDHNSPLHF.

The chain employs TRBV24-1 and TRBJ1-1, with 8 bases aligning to TRBD1. Germline CDR1 KGHDR, CDR2 SFDVKD. The CDR3 length is 15 residues. V shed 7 bases and J 1 base; nucleotides not matched to a gene: 7. CDR3 in amino acids: CATRGGTGGNTEAFF. The CDR3 DNA reads TGTGCCACCAGAGGAGGGACAGGCGGGAACACTGAAGCTTTCTTT.

This chain links TRBV29-1 with TRBJ1-1; perhaps TRBD1 as D (6 bases). Deletions cut 5 bases from V and 1 base from J, with 14 bases between. The CDR3 covers 14 residues. CDR1 SQVTM and CDR2 ANQGSEA come from the germline V gene. CDR3 nucleotides: TGCAGCGTTCTGTACGGGGGCAGGAACACTGAAGCTTTCTTT. Its translation is CSVLYGGRNTEAFF.

V usage is TRBV10-3 and J usage is TRBJ1-1, with D perhaps TRBD1 (6 bases). CDR1 and CDR2 from the germline V gene are ENHRY and SYGVKD. The CDR3 loop spans 15 amino acids. V lost 8 bases, J lost 4 bases, and 20 bases lay in between. CDR3 DNA sequence: TGTGCCATCGCACAAAAACCAGGGGATAGCACTGAAGCTTTCTTT. Amino acid sequence: CAIAQKPGDSTEAFF.